Below are 26 T cell receptor beta chains sequenced from a single sample in a study of T-cell reconstitution after alpha-beta-depleted transplantation in children. Unique molecular identifiers were used to barcode this TCRbeta library. TCRdb re-derived calls from the PCR reads in MiXCR, one entry per CDR3 protein. The data hold about 980,000 distinct CDR3 sequences, with around 30% observed a single time. The sequencing used PBMCs, mostly from graft donor cells, collected 360 days after TCRalphabeta/CD19-depleted stem cell transplant. These receptors originate from a boy under two years old who had a stem cell transplant for SCID, so the T cells may come from the graft donor.

This clonotype came up many times. The chain carries TRBV7-6 and TRBJ2-3; 8 bases align to TRBD2. Unmatched junction bases numbered 8, after V lost 1 base and J lost 5 bases. This CDR3 is 16 amino acids long. Germline loops: CDR1 SGHVS, CDR2 FNYEAQ. The DNA for the CDR3 is TGTGCCAGCAGCTTAGGACGCTCGGGGGGGCAAGATACGCAGTATTTT. Residues: CASSLGRSGGQDTQYF.

This chain uses TRBV27 with TRBJ2-7; TRBD1 matches 7 bases. Germline V gives CDR1 MNHEY, CDR2 SMNVEV (reference sequence). The trim removed 5 bases at V and 2 bases at J, leaving 9 bases unmatched. The CDR3 is 15 amino acids. CDR3 loop: CASSIDREFTYEQYF. The DNA of the CDR3 is TGTGCCAGCAGTATAGACAGGGAATTCACCTACGAGCAGTACTTC.

This chain uses TRBV2 with TRBJ1-6, with a possible D match to TRBD1 (5 bases). Looked up from germline, CDR1 is SNHLY and CDR2 is FYNNEI. This CDR3 spans 14 amino acids. Trimming left V 3 bases short and J 5 bases short, with 8 bases between. The CDR3 is CASSELQDNSPLHF. In DNA, the CDR3 is TGTGCCAGCAGTGAGCTACAGGATAATTCACCCCTCCACTTT.

Points on this clonotype: Its ends do not fully match the called genes, so a read error is possible. This sequence joins TRBV20-1 and TRBJ2-7, with D possibly being TRBD1 (7 bases). Germline V gene sequence: CDR1 DFQATT, CDR2 SNEGSKA (reference sequence). The CDR3 consists of 13 residues. CDR3 nucleotide sequence: TGCAGTGCGAGAGGGGGCGCGGGGTACGAGCAGTACTTC. It yields the protein CSARGGAGYEQYF.

This rearrangement joins TRBV18 to TRBJ1-5, with D unclear. V gave up 1 base and J gave up 7 bases, with 8 bases separating them. This CDR3 contains 13 residues. Germline V gives CDR1 KGHSH, CDR2 LQKENI. The CDR3 DNA follows: TGTGCCAGCTCACCACTTGAGGGACAGCCCCAGCATTTT. It codes for CASSPLEGQPQHF.

This clonotype appeared a few times. The chain joins TRBV7-9 to TRBJ1-4; maybe TRBD1 (5 bases). V was clipped by 1 base and J by 3 bases, with 9 bases between them. CDR1 SEHNR and CDR2 FQNEAQ come from the germline V gene (reference sequence). The CDR3 has 15 amino acids. The CDR3 bases are TGTGCCAGCAGCTTAGAAGGGACGTCTAATGAAAAACTGTTTTTT. This translates into CASSLEGTSNEKLFF.

The chain has TRBV7-7 and TRBJ2-5, with D perhaps TRBD2 (5 bases). The germline CDR1 and CDR2 sequences are SSHAT and FNYEAQ (reference sequence). V was trimmed by 5 bases and J by 5 bases, leaving 15 bases between them. This CDR3 contains 14 residues. DNA of the CDR3: TGTGCCAGCAGCCCGGATGCCCGGGGTGAGACCCAGTACTTC. The encoded protein is CASSPDARGETQYF.

This clonotype was found a few times. This chain uses TRBV12-3 or TRBV12-4 with TRBJ2-5; 8 positions agree with TRBD1. Trimming took 5 bases from V and 1 from J; bases not matched to a gene: 6. The CDR3 is 15 residues long. CDR3 sequence (DNA): TGTGCCAGCAGTCGACAGGGGACTCTCCAAGAGACCCAGTACTTC. Protein: CASSRQGTLQETQYF.

This clonotype was detected ten times or more. This chain uses TRBV2 with TRBJ2-2, with TRBD1 as a possible D gene (6 bases). V dropped 7 bases and J dropped 1 base, with 10 bases sitting between them. This CDR3 is built from 14 residues. Germline V CDR1 and CDR2: SNHLY, FYNNEI. The CDR3 DNA reads TGTGCCAGCACCCTGGACAGGAACACCGGGGAGCTGTTTTTT. Translation: CASTLDRNTGELFF.

This clonotype was found a few times. The rearrangement links TRBV5-1 to TRBJ2-2; tentative D call: TRBD2 (5 bases). V dropped 5 bases and J dropped 6 bases, with 14 bases sitting between them. CDR3 length: 14 amino acids. Looked up from germline, CDR1 is SGHRS and CDR2 is YFSETQ. The CDR3 coding sequence is TGCGCCAGCAGTAGGAGTGCGGAGGCCGGGGAGCTGTTTTTT. Residues: CASSRSAEAGELFF.

The chain has TRBV19 and TRBJ2-1; 15 nucleotides align to TRBD2. Germline CDR1 is LNHDA and CDR2 is SQIVND (reference sequence). The CDR3 contains 17 residues. With V trimmed by 10 bases and J by 6 bases, 13 bases remained unmatched. CDR3 sequence reads: CATRTSGGDGTFNEQFF. For the CDR3, the DNA is TGTGCCACCAGGACTAGCGGGGGGGACGGAACGTTCAATGAGCAGTTCTTC.

This clonotype was observed a few times. The gene calls are TRBV2 and TRBJ2-3; D is perhaps TRBD1 or TRBD2 (5 bases each). The CDR3 is 15 residues long. CDR1 and CDR2 (germline): SNHLY, FYNNEI. The germline V and J ends were trimmed by 6 bases and 4 bases, with 17 bases remaining between them. The CDR3 DNA reads TGTGCCAGCAGGCTCCGGGACCCCCCGGCAGATACGCAGTATTTT. This encodes CASRLRDPPADTQYF.

This clonotype turned up a few times. This chain uses TRBV19 with TRBJ2-7, with no clear D. CDR1 is LNHDA, CDR2 SQIVND, per germline (reference sequence). The CDR3 contains 11 residues. Trimming pared 6 bases from V and 5 bases from J, leaving 8 bases between. The CDR3 nucleotides are TGTGCCAGTAGCTGGGGTAACGAGCAGTACTTC. Its translation is CASSWGNEQYF.

This clonotype was counted only a few times. The rearrangement joins TRBV20-1 to TRBJ1-2; tentatively, D is TRBD1 (6 bases). Germline CDR1 and CDR2: DFQATT and SNEGSKA (reference sequence). Trimming pared 6 bases from V and 4 bases from J, leaving 12 bases between. The CDR3 has 12 residues. In DNA, the CDR3 is TGCAGTGCCCTACAGGGATCCTATGGCTACACCTTC. This codes for CSALQGSYGYTF.

The chain carries TRBV10-3 and TRBJ2-1; no firm D call. This CDR3 is 14 amino acids long. The germline V and J ends were trimmed by 6 bases and 4 bases, with 13 bases remaining between them. Germline CDR1 ENHRY, CDR2 SYGVKD. The DNA for the CDR3 is TGTGCCATCAGGGGCACAGCTTCGTACAATGAGCAGTTCTTC. Encoded protein: CAIRGTASYNEQFF.

The chain has TRBV3-1 and TRBJ1-3; D call uncertain. The CDR3 spans 18 residues. The V gene's germline CDR1 is LGHDT and CDR2 YNNKEL (reference sequence). V lost 4 bases to trimming and J lost 0 bases, with 19 bases between them. The CDR3 region is CASSPSGLRTYSGNTIYF. The CDR3 DNA reads as TGTGCCAGCAGCCCGTCAGGCCTCAGGACCTACTCTGGAAACACCATATATTTT. Drawing the rest from reference TRBV3-1 and TRBJ1-3, the complete variable domain is DTAVSQTPKYLVTQMGNDKSIKCEQNLGHDTMYWYKQDSKKFLKIMFSYNNKELIINETVPNRFSPKSPDKAHLNLHINSLELGDSAVYFCASSPSGLRTYSGNTIYFGEGSWLTVV.

This chain links TRBV15 with TRBJ2-1; TRBD2 is a possible D gene (6 bases). CDR1 and CDR2 from the germline V gene are LNHNV and YYDKDF (reference sequence). V was pared by 0 bases and J by 15 bases, with 12 bases between. There are 12 residues in the CDR3. The CDR3 nucleotides are TGTGCCACCAGCAGAGATGGAGGGATCTCGTTCTTC. It specifies CATSRDGGISFF.

This chain joins TRBV6-5 and TRBJ2-7; no reliable D call. Per the germline V gene, CDR1 is MNHEY and CDR2 is SVGAGI. The V end lost 0 bases, the J end lost 5 bases, and 8 bases lay between the germline ends. This CDR3 is built from 13 residues. In DNA form, the CDR3 reads TGTGCCAGCAGTTACTCGAAAGGGCACGAGCAGTACTTC. Translated: CASSYSKGHEQYF.

This clonotype was found a few times. The chain combines TRBV29-1 with TRBJ2-3, with D unclear. Germline CDR1 reads SQVTM; CDR2 reads ANQGSEA. The CDR3 runs to 13 residues. V dropped 2 bases and J dropped 3 bases, with 9 bases sitting between them. CDR3 coding DNA: TGCAGCGTTGAACCCCTTTTGACAGATACGCAGTATTTT. This encodes CSVEPLLTDTQYF.

V gene TRBV4-2 combines with J gene TRBJ1-2; no clear D. V was shortened by 0 bases and J by 8 bases, with 13 bases between the two germline ends. The CDR3 has 14 amino acids. The germline CDR1 and CDR2 sequences are LGHNA and YNFKEQ. CDR3: CASSQDSRERGYTF. The CDR3 bases are TGTGCCAGCAGCCAAGACTCCCGGGAAAGGGGCTACACCTTC.

The chain has TRBV9 and TRBJ2-2; unclear D gene. The CDR3 runs 14 residues. V was clipped by 5 bases and J by 0 bases, with 8 bases between them. Germline V lookup: CDR1 SGDLS, CDR2 YYNGEE. CDR3 loop: CASRFFPNTGELFF. The CDR3 DNA is TGTGCCAGCAGGTTTTTCCCGAACACCGGGGAGCTGTTTTTT.

This chain connects TRBV12-3 or TRBV12-4 to TRBJ1-1; 9 nucleotides match TRBD1. The CDR3 totals 17 residues. After removal of 6 bases from V and 1 base from J, the junction contained 12 bases not matched to a gene. CDR3 residues: CASSGSGTGFRNTEAFF. The CDR3 nucleotides read TGTGCCAGCAGCGGCTCCGGGACAGGGTTCCGGAACACTGAAGCTTTCTTT.

The J gene is TRBJ2-1, the V gene TRBV12-3 or TRBV12-4; D unclear. This CDR3 region has 13 residues. The germline V and J ends were trimmed by 3 bases and 9 bases, with 12 bases remaining between them. CDR3 in amino acids: CASSLKTGGEQFF. CDR3 nucleotides: TGTGCCAGCAGTTTGAAGACCGGCGGTGAGCAGTTCTTC.

This clonotype was detected only a few times. The DNA of the CDR3 is TGTGCCAGCAGACGGGACAGGGGTATGGGTCAGCCCCAGCATTTT. Amino acids: CASRRDRGMGQPQHF. The chain employs TRBV28 and TRBJ1-5, with TRBD1 matching 10 bases. Losses at the gene ends were 6 bases for V and 6 bases for J; bases not matched to a gene: 8. Germline lookup yields CDR1 MDHEN and CDR2 SYDVKM. This CDR3 region has 15 residues.

V is TRBV7-6 and J is TRBJ2-6; the match to TRBD1 covers 7 bases. V gave up 5 bases and J gave up 2 bases; unmatched junction bases: 9. This CDR3 is 17 amino acids long. Germline assignment: CDR1 SGHVS and CDR2 FNYEAQ. CDR3 DNA: TGTGCCAGCAGCCTGAAAACGCAGGGGGCTGGGGCCAACGTCCTGACTTTC. It is translated as CASSLKTQGAGANVLTF.

This chain uses TRBV5-1 with TRBJ1-1; 11 positions agree with TRBD1. Losses at the gene ends were 0 bases for V and 6 bases for J; bases not matched to a gene: 4. The CDR3 has 15 amino acids. Per the germline V gene, CDR1 is SGHRS and CDR2 is YFSETQ. CDR3 bases: TGCGCCAGCAGCTTGGCGGACAGGGGGCTGGCTGAAGCTTTCTTT. This gives the protein CASSLADRGLAEAFF.